These 29 T cell receptor beta chains share one sample of origin, sequenced in a study of T cells in Graves' hyperthyroidism and ophthalmopathy. Amplification of TCR beta CDR3 regions was performed using RNA transcripts as template. In the first-round RT-PCR of the TCR CDR3, the HTBI primer set was used. TCRdb called the multiplex PCR reads again in MiXCR, with one record for every CDR3 protein. The top ten clones hold more than 20% of a sample with a few hundred thousand distinct CDR3 sequences, less than 25% of them seen once. The sequenced sample consisted of blood. These receptors all stem from a man aged 18 to 35 with Graves' hyperthyroidism.

This sequence joins TRBV28 and TRBJ1-2, with unresolved D. Trimming shortened V by 3 bases and J by 2 bases, and 10 bases separated the two germline ends. The CDR3 covers 14 residues. Per germline, CDR1 MDHEN and CDR2 SYDVKM. CDR3 DNA: TGTGCCAGCAGTTTCCCCGGCGGAAACTATGGCTACACCTTC. Translating gives CASSFPGGNYGYTF.

In this sample, this clonotype turned up a few times. The V and J genes are TRBV5-1 and TRBJ2-2; 13 bases map to TRBD2. J gave up 6 bases and V 3 bases, and 11 bases lay outside the gene matches. The CDR3 sequence is 18 residues long. Germline V gene sequence: CDR1 SGHRS, CDR2 YFSETQ. CDR3 coding DNA: TGCGCCAGCAGCTCCATGACCTTAACTAGCGGGGGGGCCGGGGAGCTGTTTTTT. This translates into CASSSMTLTSGGAGELFF.

This clonotype was observed many times. This chain links TRBV28 with TRBJ2-5; perhaps TRBD2 as D (5 bases). V shed 5 bases and J shed 4 bases, with 14 bases lying between them. Germline CDR1 and CDR2: MDHEN and SYDVKM. The CDR3 sequence is 14 residues long. The CDR3 reads CASSLRTSLETQYF. The CDR3 DNA is TGTGCCAGCAGTCTACGGACTTCTCTAGAGACCCAGTACTTC.

This clonotype was seen at least ten times. The CDR3 sequence: CASSADRPISYEQYF. The CDR3 bases are TGTGCCAGCAGCGCGGACAGGCCGATCTCCTACGAGCAGTACTTC. V gene TRBV11-2 combines with J gene TRBJ2-7, with TRBD1 matching 7 bases. The germline gives CDR1 SGHAT, CDR2 FQNNGV. Unmatched junction bases numbered 7, after V lost 5 bases and J lost 0 bases. The CDR3 loop spans 15 amino acids.

This clonotype was counted at least ten times. The J gene is TRBJ1-5, the V gene TRBV6-1; D not certain. The CDR3 contains 15 residues. Trimming left V 5 bases short and J 3 bases short, with 14 bases between. CDR1 and CDR2 from the germline V gene are MNHNS and SASEGT. The CDR3 DNA sequence: TGTGCCAGCAGTCGGCCCCCGTGGTACAATCAGCCCCAGCATTTT. Translation gives CASSRPPWYNQPQHF.

This clonotype was detected many times. This chain uses TRBV30 with TRBJ1-5; the match to TRBD1 covers 7 bases. From germline, CDR1 is GTSNPN and CDR2 SVGIG (reference sequence). This CDR3 region has 17 residues. V trimming: 2 bases; J trimming: 1 base; junction bases outside the gene matches: 11. CDR3 sequence reads: CAWSLQGKEWSNQPQHF. CDR3 bases: TGTGCCTGGAGTCTACAGGGGAAAGAGTGGAGCAATCAGCCCCAGCATTTT.

J is TRBJ1-3 and V is TRBV9; D uncertain. Germline assignment: CDR1 SGDLS and CDR2 YYNGEE. There are 15 residues in the CDR3. V lost 4 bases, J lost 2 bases, and 13 bases lay in between. CDR3 residues: CASSPARVPGNTIYF. The CDR3 region has the DNA TGTGCCAGCAGCCCCGCAAGGGTCCCTGGAAACACCATATATTTT.

This clonotype was seen ten or more times. J is TRBJ1-2 and V is TRBV4-2; D remains unclear. The V and J ends lost 0 bases and 5 bases respectively, with 1 base between them. The germline V gene has CDR1 LGHNA and CDR2 YNFKEQ. CDR3 length: 11 residues. The CDR3 nucleotides read TGTGCCAGCAGCCAAGAGTATGGCTACACCTTC. Translated: CASSQEYGYTF.

The rearrangement uses TRBV11-1 and TRBJ1-1; maybe TRBD1 (6 bases). There are 16 residues in the CDR3. CDR1 is SGHAT, CDR2 FQDESV, per germline (reference sequence). The V and J ends lost 7 bases and 0 bases respectively, with 18 bases between them. DNA of the CDR3: TGTGCCAGCAACCTGGCGTCCCGGGGGCTGAACACTGAAGCTTTCTTT. The encoded protein is CASNLASRGLNTEAFF. Combining the CDR3 with reference TRBV11-1 and TRBJ1-1 gives the whole variable domain EAEVAQSPRYKITEKSQAVAFWCDPISGHATLYWYRQILGQGPELLVQFQDESVVDDSQLPKDRFSAERLKGVDSTLKIQPAELGDSAMYLCASNLASRGLNTEAFFGQGTRLTVV.

This chain connects TRBV5-1 to TRBJ2-2; 7 positions agree with TRBD1. Germline CDR1 is SGHRS and CDR2 is YFSETQ. The V and J ends lost 1 base and 7 bases, in that order; junction bases with no gene match: 7. This CDR3 is 15 amino acids long. CDR3 bases: TGCGCCAGCAGCTTGTTGACAGGGAGTAACGGGGAGCTGTTTTTT. As protein: CASSLLTGSNGELFF.

Only a few counts were recorded for this clonotype. This rearrangement joins TRBV11-2 to TRBJ2-7; D is undetermined. Germline CDR1 and CDR2: SGHAT and FQNNGV. The CDR3 extends over 14 amino acids. Trimming removed 1 base from V and 6 bases from J, with 13 bases in between. CDR3 coding DNA: TGTGCCAGCAGCTTAGGGGTGATGCGTTTCGAGCAGTACTTC. The encoded protein is CASSLGVMRFEQYF.

The V call is TRBV12-3 or TRBV12-4, the J call TRBJ1-1; 7 bases align to TRBD1. The CDR3 sequence is 13 residues long. J lost 1 base, V lost 7 bases, and 3 bases had no gene match. The CDR3 here is CASNYRGNTEAFF. In nucleotides, the CDR3 is TGTGCCAGCAATTACAGGGGGAACACTGAAGCTTTCTTT.

This clonotype has at least ten counts. The gene calls are TRBV30 and TRBJ1-1; D is unresolved. The CDR3 extends over 11 amino acids. CDR1 and CDR2 from the germline V gene are GTSNPN and SVGIG (reference sequence). V lost 0 bases, J lost 5 bases, and 4 bases lay in between. DNA for the CDR3: TGTGCCTGGAGTGTAATAACTGAAGCTTTCTTT. This gives the protein CAWSVITEAFF.

This clonotype was observed many times. The rearrangement uses TRBV27 and TRBJ2-7, with TRBD1 as a possible D gene (6 bases). V was cut by 3 bases and J by 6 bases, with 12 bases left in between. The CDR3 contains 13 residues. CDR1 MNHEY and CDR2 SMNVEV come from the germline V gene (reference sequence). CDR3 nucleotides: TGTGCCAGCAGTTTGGCCAGGGGCTCCGAGCAGTACTTC. This translates into CASSLARGSEQYF.

This clonotype was seen ten or more times. The chain has TRBV30 and TRBJ1-2, with D tentatively TRBD1 (5 bases). Germline V gene sequence: CDR1 GTSNPN, CDR2 SVGIG (reference sequence). The CDR3 extends over 13 amino acids. With 0 bases removed from V and 6 bases from J, the gap between germline ends came to 11 bases. The CDR3 sequence is CAWSVKGTDGYTF. As DNA, the CDR3 is TGTGCCTGGAGTGTGAAAGGGACCGATGGCTACACCTTC.

In this sample, this clonotype turned up many times. J is TRBJ1-5 and V is TRBV28, with a weak D call TRBD1 (6 bases). Germline loops: CDR1 MDHEN, CDR2 SYDVKM. The CDR3 has 14 residues. V gave up 3 bases and J gave up 2 bases, with 8 bases separating them. The CDR3 here is CASSFRTGNQPQHF. The CDR3 coding sequence is TGTGCCAGCAGTTTCCGGACAGGCAATCAGCCCCAGCATTTT.

In its sample, this clonotype was seen many times. The chain has TRBV6-1 and TRBJ1-1, with D maybe TRBD1 (5 bases). CDR3 length: 13 amino acids. The germline gives CDR1 MNHNS, CDR2 SASEGT. V lost 6 bases and J lost 1, with 9 bases in between. The DNA for the CDR3 is TGTGCCAGCAGCGGGACGACGAACACTGAAGCTTTCTTT. As protein: CASSGTTNTEAFF.

The chain carries TRBV14 and TRBJ1-1; TRBD1 matches at 7 bases. The CDR3 consists of 16 residues. CDR1 and CDR2 (germline): SGHDN, FVKESK. V shed 4 bases and J 0 bases; nucleotides not matched to a gene: 8. CDR3 DNA sequence: TGTGCCAGCAGCCTAGACAGGGTGCGAGTGAACACTGAAGCTTTCTTT. Translated: CASSLDRVRVNTEAFF.

The sample holds a few counts of this clonotype. This rearrangement joins TRBV4-2 to TRBJ2-7; tentative D call: TRBD2 (5 bases). CDR1 is LGHNA, CDR2 YNFKEQ, per germline. The length of the CDR3 is 15 residues. Trimming cost V 4 bases and J 2 bases, with 15 bases left between them. The CDR3 DNA is TGTGCCAGCAGCCCATTGACACGGGGAGCCTACGAGCAGTACTTC. This codes for CASSPLTRGAYEQYF.

The count of this clonotype is one. This chain joins TRBV30 and TRBJ2-6; weak D call: TRBD1 (6 bases). With 2 bases removed from V and 4 bases from J, the gap between germline ends came to 12 bases. Germline loops: CDR1 GTSNPN, CDR2 SVGIG (reference sequence). CDR3 length equals 15 residues. The CDR3 coding sequence is TGTGCCTGGAGTTTCACAGGGATGGGGGCCAACGTCCTGACTTTC. Its translation: CAWSFTGMGANVLTF.

This clonotype occurred many times. This chain connects TRBV7-8 to TRBJ1-2; 7 nucleotides line up with TRBD1. The CDR3 contains 15 residues. V lost 5 bases to trimming and J lost 5 bases; unmatched junction nucleotides: 11. Germline V lookup: CDR1 SGHVS, CDR2 FQNEAQ. Here the CDR3 DNA reads TGTGCCAGCAGCCGAACAAAAGACAGGGTTTATGGCTACACCTTC. It encodes CASSRTKDRVYGYTF.

This clonotype has a count of ten or more. The V gene is TRBV4-1, the J gene TRBJ1-1; D remains unclear. Between the trimmed V and J ends, which lost 4 bases and 7 bases, there was a span of 13 bases. Looked up from germline, CDR1 is MGHRA and CDR2 is YSYEKL. The length of the CDR3 is 13 residues. The CDR3 DNA follows: TGCGCCAGCAGCCCCTATAGTACAGATGAAGCTTTCTTT. Translating gives CASSPYSTDEAFF.

In this sample, this clonotype turned up many times. CDR3 nucleotide sequence: TGTGCCAGCAGTGAATCGGGGGGGGCGCACACTGAAGCTTTCTTT. Encoded protein: CASSESGGAHTEAFF. This rearrangement joins TRBV25-1 to TRBJ1-1; maybe TRBD1 (6 bases). The CDR3 spans 15 residues. The V end was cut by 1 base, the J end by 3 bases, with 12 bases between. Germline CDR1 and CDR2: MGHDK and SYGVNS.

The V and J genes are TRBV19 and TRBJ2-7; TRBD1 is a possible D gene (6 bases). Germline CDR1 reads LNHDA; CDR2 reads SQIVND (reference sequence). The CDR3 totals 14 residues. Trimming removed 3 bases at V and 5 bases at J, with 14 bases between. The DNA of the CDR3 is TGTGCCAGTAGTATGAGGGCAGGGGCCCACGAGCAGTACTTC. Its protein product is CASSMRAGAHEQYF.

This clonotype has a count of ten or more. V gene TRBV11-1 combines with J gene TRBJ2-7; tentative D call: TRBD1 (6 bases). V lost 5 bases, J lost 1 base, and 18 bases lay in between. This CDR3 comprises 16 residues. CDR1 and CDR2 from the germline V gene are SGHAT and FQDESV (reference sequence). CDR3 sequence: CASSIEDSLRSYEQYF. The CDR3 region has the DNA TGTGCCAGCAGCATTGAGGACAGTCTTCGGTCCTACGAGCAGTACTTC.

The chain has TRBV28 and TRBJ2-7; perhaps TRBD1 as D (6 bases). The CDR3 spans 16 residues. V was cut by 5 bases and J by 6 bases, with 23 bases left in between. Germline V gives CDR1 MDHEN, CDR2 SYDVKM. CDR3 sequence: CASSPRTVFGQSEQYF. The CDR3 DNA follows: TGTGCCAGCAGTCCTCGGACCGTCTTCGGACAGAGCGAGCAGTACTTC.

This clonotype came up many times. The CDR3 reads CASILERGQETQYF. The CDR3 DNA reads TGTGCCAGCATTCTAGAACGGGGGCAAGAGACCCAGTACTTC. The genes are TRBV2 and TRBJ2-5, with D possibly TRBD2 on 6 matching bases. The V end lost 7 bases, the J end lost 2 bases, and 14 bases lay between the germline ends. Germline V lookup: CDR1 SNHLY, CDR2 FYNNEI. The CDR3 has 14 residues.

This clonotype was recorded many times. This chain links TRBV11-3 with TRBJ2-2, with a tentative D call TRBD1 (5 bases). CDR1 and CDR2 from the germline V gene are SGHNT and YENEEA. V was pared by 9 bases and J by 0 bases, with 14 bases between. This CDR3 contains 15 residues. The CDR3 region has the DNA TGTGCCAGTACTGGGGCGGATACGAACACCGGGGAGCTGTTTTTT. Protein product: CASTGADTNTGELFF.

This clonotype has a count of ten or more. The V and J genes are TRBV10-1 and TRBJ1-1; TRBD1 is a possible D gene (6 bases). This CDR3 region has 13 residues. The V end lost 2 bases, the J end lost 7 bases, and 11 bases lay between the germline ends. Germline CDR1 is WNHNN and CDR2 is SYGVQD (reference sequence). The CDR3 region is CASSERRGSEAFF. The CDR3, as DNA: TGCGCCAGCAGTGAGCGGAGGGGGAGTGAAGCTTTCTTT.